Sequencing of this T cell receptor (beta chain) was carried out in a study of memory CD4+ T cells and cytomegalovirus serostatus. V lost 0 bases, J lost 2 bases, and 10 bases lay in between. CDR3 length: 15 amino acids. CDR1 LNHNV and CDR2 YYDKDF come from the germline V gene (reference sequence). Single viable CD3+CD4+CD8-CD45RO+ cells were sorted as the memory CD4+ T cells. Serum IgG to CMV pp150, pp28, p38 and p52 defined serostatus. In the original workflow: After removing out-of-frame reads, approximately 2.2 million distinct TCRbeta sequences remained. Measured with immunoSEQ multiplex PCR; TCRdb has only the in-frame clones, and not every one. D and trimming come from the DNA, and the V and J calls and clone size come from that table. The sample has about 82,000 clones, 65% to 85% seen once.

The gene calls are TRBV15 and TRBJ2-5; D may be TRBD2 (5 bases). The receptor's source is an adult in good health and CMV-seronegative. The sample consisted of memory CD4+ T cells from blood. CDR3 coding DNA: TGTGCCACCAGCAGAGATCTCGGGGAACAAGAGACCCAGTACTTC. Encoded protein: CATSRDLGEQETQYF.